Shown below are 20 T cell receptor beta chains from a single sample sequenced in a study of naive and memory T cell subsets. Two oligonucleotides, mixed equimolar, formed the beta constant-region primer covering TRBC1 and TRBC2. TCRdb re-called the UMI-ligation and nested PCR reads through MiXCR, storing one row per CDR3 protein. The sample shows 75,000 to 85,000 distinct CDR3 sequences, around 13% of them seen only once. Sequences were obtained from central memory CD4+ T cells from blood. Receptor source: a human donor in good health.

The V call is TRBV7-9, the J call TRBJ1-5; weak D call: TRBD1 (6 bases). Per the germline V gene, CDR1 is SEHNR and CDR2 is FQNEAQ (reference sequence). V dropped 1 base and J dropped 4 bases, with 8 bases sitting between them. The CDR3 consists of 14 residues. CDR3 sequence reads: CASSLDRANQPQHF. The CDR3 region has the DNA TGTGCCAGCAGCTTAGACAGGGCTAATCAGCCCCAGCATTTT.

This clonotype showed up just a few times. The chain links TRBV20-1 to TRBJ2-3; 11 bases line up with TRBD2. V gave up 2 bases and J gave up 3 bases; unmatched junction bases: 4. Germline values: CDR1 DFQATT, CDR2 SNEGSKA (reference sequence). The CDR3 totals 15 residues. The CDR3 is CSARLTSGRTDTQYF. The CDR3, as DNA: TGCAGTGCTAGACTAACTAGCGGGAGAACAGATACGCAGTATTTT.

This clonotype was observed a few times. This chain links TRBV29-1 with TRBJ2-5; perhaps TRBD1 as D (5 bases). Germline CDR1 and CDR2: SQVTM and ANQGSEA. Trimming cost V 8 bases and J 3 bases, with 13 bases left between them. This CDR3 is 12 amino acids long. CDR3 amino acids: CSSNRQKETQYF. The CDR3 nucleotides read TGCAGCTCAAACAGGCAGAAAGAGACCCAGTACTTC. The whole variable domain, remainder taken from reference TRBV29-1 and TRBJ2-5, is SAVISQKPSRDICQRGTSLTIQCQVDSQVTMMFWYRQQPGQSLTLIATANQGSEATYESGFVIDKFPISRPNLTFSTLTVSNMSPEDSSIYLCSSNRQKETQYFGPGTRLLVL.

In its sample, this clonotype was seen a few times. The J gene is TRBJ2-1, the V gene TRBV29-1, with D perhaps being TRBD1 or TRBD2 (5 bases each). V was cut by 2 bases and J by 3 bases, with 11 bases left in between. The CDR3 runs 14 residues. Germline-derived CDR1 and CDR2 are SQVTM and ANQGSEA. The CDR3 nucleotides are TGCAGCGTTGAACGGAAGGGGAGCTACAATGAGCAGTTCTTC. Amino acids: CSVERKGSYNEQFF.

This clonotype occurred a few times. The chain joins TRBV3-1 to TRBJ2-3, with 10 bases that match TRBD2. Germline CDR1 is LGHDT and CDR2 is YNNKEL (reference sequence). The CDR3 consists of 17 residues. With 4 bases clipped from V and 0 bases from J, the junction kept 7 bases outside the gene matches. The CDR3 region is CASSPKAGGVSTDTQYF. CDR3 sequence (DNA): TGTGCCAGCAGCCCTAAAGCGGGAGGGGTAAGCACAGATACGCAGTATTTT.

A remark on this clonotype: The junction does not match germline at one end; this may be a read error. The rearrangement joins TRBV4-2 to TRBJ1-1, with D possibly matching TRBD1 (6 bases). Germline CDR1 LGHNA, CDR2 YNFKEQ. CDR3 length: 16 amino acids. The DNA of the CDR3 is TGTGCCGGCAGCCAAGATAGAGGGGGAAAGAACACTGAAGCTTTCTTT. Protein product: CAGSQDRGGKNTEAFF.

This clonotype was detected only a few times. V and J are TRBV27 and TRBJ1-1; D is unresolved. V lost 5 bases and J 5 bases, leaving 12 bases between the germline ends. Germline assignment: CDR1 MNHEY and CDR2 SMNVEV (reference sequence). There are 13 residues in the CDR3. The CDR3 protein is CASSSSAATEAFF. Here the CDR3 DNA reads TGTGCCAGCAGTAGCTCGGCGGCTACTGAAGCTTTCTTT.

The chain couples TRBV7-2 to TRBJ1-5; TRBD1 is a possible D gene (5 bases). The V end was cut by 1 base, the J end by 0 bases, with 13 bases between. The CDR3 contains 17 residues. Germline V gene sequence: CDR1 SGHTA, CDR2 FQGNSA. The CDR3 sequence is CASSLGSTAYSNQPQHF. In DNA form, the CDR3 reads TGTGCCAGCAGCTTAGGTTCGACAGCGTATAGCAATCAGCCCCAGCATTTT. Full variable domain (missing parts from reference TRBV7-2 and TRBJ1-5): GAGVSQSPSNKVTEKGKDVELRCDPISGHTALYWYRQSLGQGLEFLIYFQGNSAPDKSGLPSDRFSAERTGGSVSTLTIQRTQQEDSAVYLCASSLGSTAYSNQPQHFGDGTRLSIL.

This clonotype was seen more than once but under ten times. CDR3 sequence (DNA): TGTGCCATCAATCCCGGGTCCCGGGAGCTGTTTTTT. Translation gives CAINPGSRELFF. V and J are TRBV10-3 and TRBJ2-2, with D unresolved. Trimming stripped 7 bases from V and 9 bases from J, with 12 bases between. The CDR3 extends over 12 amino acids. The germline V gene has CDR1 ENHRY and CDR2 SYGVKD.

This clonotype has a count of ten or more. The chain joins TRBV4-3 to TRBJ2-7; weak D call: TRBD2 (5 bases). Per germline, CDR1 LGHNA and CDR2 YSLEER. The V end lost 6 bases, the J end lost 9 bases, and 18 bases lay between the germline ends. This CDR3 is built from 13 residues. CDR3 nucleotides: TGCGCCAGCAGTCCAAGTAGGGCACGGGGGCAGTACTTC. Its protein is CASSPSRARGQYF.

The chain links TRBV27 to TRBJ2-6; no reliable D call. V shed 5 bases and J shed 0 bases, with 5 bases lying between them. Germline CDR1 MNHEY, CDR2 SMNVEV (reference sequence). This CDR3 is 14 amino acids long. CDR3 bases: TGTGCCAGCAGTCAATACTCTGGGGCCAACGTCCTGACTTTC. The encoded protein is CASSQYSGANVLTF.

This clonotype was observed at least ten times. This chain uses TRBV18 with TRBJ2-3; 11 bases match TRBD1. Trimming at V came to 3 bases and at J to 3 bases, leaving 5 bases not matched to a gene. The CDR3 spans 16 residues. Germline lookup yields CDR1 KGHSH and CDR2 LQKENI. The CDR3 here is CASSPPGQGVTDTQYF. The CDR3 nucleotides read TGTGCCAGCTCACCCCCGGGACAGGGGGTGACAGATACGCAGTATTTT.

This chain uses TRBV20-1 with TRBJ2-1; D possibly corresponds to TRBD2 (6 bases). CDR3 length: 16 residues. The germline V and J ends were trimmed by 4 bases and 8 bases, with 24 bases remaining between them. Germline CDR1 DFQATT, CDR2 SNEGSKA (reference sequence). The CDR3 DNA follows: TGCAGTGCTAAGGTAGCGGCTGGACCTACATGGCATGAGCAGTTCTTC. This encodes CSAKVAAGPTWHEQFF.

This clonotype came up once. The chain recombines TRBV10-3 with TRBJ2-3; 8 bases agree with TRBD2. Germline lookup yields CDR1 ENHRY and CDR2 SYGVKD. The junction had 8 bases not matched to a gene; V was cut back by 4 bases and J by 2 bases. The CDR3 is 16 residues long. The CDR3 loop reads CAISGGTRGFTDTQYF. The CDR3 DNA reads TGTGCCATCAGTGGGGGGACTAGGGGATTCACAGATACGCAGTATTTT.

In this sample, this clonotype turned up a few times. V and J are TRBV20-1 and TRBJ2-6; D possibly corresponds to TRBD1 (5 bases). The CDR3 sequence is 19 residues long. V was clipped by 3 bases and J by 0 bases, with 21 bases between them. Germline-derived CDR1 and CDR2 are DFQATT and SNEGSKA (reference sequence). The chain's CDR3 is CSARLGSSGASSGANVLTF. The CDR3 coding sequence is TGCAGTGCTAGGCTGGGGTCGTCTGGGGCTAGCTCTGGGGCCAACGTCCTGACTTTC.

The chain has TRBV30 and TRBJ2-7, with 7 bases lining up with TRBD2. The V gene end was trimmed by 1 base and the J gene end by 4 bases; junction bases not matched to a gene: 10. This CDR3 has 15 residues. From germline, CDR1 is GTSNPN and CDR2 SVGIG (reference sequence). DNA for the CDR3: TGTGCCTGGAGTGGGGGGGGGATTTCCCCTTACGAGCAGTACTTC. Its translation is CAWSGGGISPYEQYF.

This sequence joins TRBV5-1 and TRBJ1-4; the D gene is possibly TRBD1 (6 bases). Trimming stripped 1 base from V and 7 bases from J, with 14 bases between. The CDR3 consists of 15 residues. The germline gives CDR1 SGHRS, CDR2 YFSETQ. CDR3 nucleotides: TGCGCCAGCAGCTTGATGGGGGCGCGTCTTGAAAAACTGTTTTTT. Encoded protein: CASSLMGARLEKLFF.

This clonotype was seen more than once but under ten times. V gene TRBV5-4 combines with J gene TRBJ2-3, with D perhaps matching TRBD2 (5 bases). V lost 3 bases to trimming and J lost 2 bases, with 16 bases between them. The CDR3 contains 16 residues. The germline V gene encodes CDR1 SGHNT and CDR2 YYREEE (reference sequence). CDR3 DNA: TGTGCCAGCAGCTCGGGGTCGCGGAGCGACACAGATACGCAGTATTTT. Translated, it gives CASSSGSRSDTDTQYF. Together with reference TRBV5-4 and TRBJ2-3, the CDR3 gives the full variable domain: ETGVTQSPTHLIKTRGQQVTLRCSSQSGHNTVSWYQQALGQGPQFIFQYYREEENGRGNFPPRFSGLQFPNYSSELNVNALELDDSALYLCASSSGSRSDTDTQYFGPGTRLTVL.

This clonotype has a count of ten or more. This chain joins TRBV7-3 and TRBJ2-5, with 8 positions matching TRBD1. There are 13 residues in the CDR3. Looked up from germline, CDR1 is SGHTA and CDR2 is FQGTGA. After removal of 5 bases from V and 3 bases from J, the junction contained 2 bases not matched to a gene. The CDR3 sequence is CASSPGQEETQYF. DNA for the CDR3: TGTGCCAGCAGCCCGGGACAGGAAGAGACCCAGTACTTC.

This clonotype has a handful of counts. V usage is TRBV19 and J usage is TRBJ2-4, with D possibly TRBD2 on 5 matching bases. Between the trimmed V and J ends, which lost 2 bases and 2 bases, there was a span of 13 bases. The germline CDR1 and CDR2 sequences are LNHDA and SQIVND (reference sequence). The CDR3 is 16 residues long. The CDR3 protein is CASSIMVAYPKNIQYF. CDR3 nucleotide sequence: TGTGCCAGTAGTATAATGGTAGCGTACCCCAAAAACATTCAGTACTTC.